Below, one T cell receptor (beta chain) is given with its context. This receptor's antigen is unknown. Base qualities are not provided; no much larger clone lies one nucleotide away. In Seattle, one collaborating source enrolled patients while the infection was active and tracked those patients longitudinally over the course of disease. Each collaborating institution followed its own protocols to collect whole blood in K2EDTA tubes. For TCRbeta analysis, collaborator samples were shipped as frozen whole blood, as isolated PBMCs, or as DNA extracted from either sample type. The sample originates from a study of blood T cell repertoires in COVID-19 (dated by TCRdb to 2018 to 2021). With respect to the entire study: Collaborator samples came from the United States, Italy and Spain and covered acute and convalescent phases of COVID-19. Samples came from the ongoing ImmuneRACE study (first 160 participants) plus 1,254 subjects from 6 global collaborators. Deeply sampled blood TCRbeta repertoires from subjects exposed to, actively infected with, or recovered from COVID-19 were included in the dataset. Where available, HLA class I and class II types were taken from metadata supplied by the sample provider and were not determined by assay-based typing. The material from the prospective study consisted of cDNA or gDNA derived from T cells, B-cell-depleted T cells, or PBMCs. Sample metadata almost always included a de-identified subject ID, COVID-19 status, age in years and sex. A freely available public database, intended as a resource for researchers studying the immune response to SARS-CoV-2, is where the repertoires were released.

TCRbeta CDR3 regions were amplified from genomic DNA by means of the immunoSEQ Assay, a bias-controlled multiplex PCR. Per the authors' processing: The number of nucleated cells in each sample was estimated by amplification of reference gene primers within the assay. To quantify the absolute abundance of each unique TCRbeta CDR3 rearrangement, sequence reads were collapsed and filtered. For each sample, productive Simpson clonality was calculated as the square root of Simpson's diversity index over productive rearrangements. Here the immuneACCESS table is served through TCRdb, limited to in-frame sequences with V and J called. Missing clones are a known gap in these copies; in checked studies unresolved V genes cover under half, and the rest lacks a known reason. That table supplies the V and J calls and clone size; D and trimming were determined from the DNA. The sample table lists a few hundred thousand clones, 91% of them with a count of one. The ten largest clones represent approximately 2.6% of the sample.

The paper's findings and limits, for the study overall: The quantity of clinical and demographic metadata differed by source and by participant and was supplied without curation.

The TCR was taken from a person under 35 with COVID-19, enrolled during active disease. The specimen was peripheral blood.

The DNA reads as follows: TGTGCCAGCAGCCAAGGTACAGGGGGGAGATTTTACGAGCAGTACTTC. This translates into CASSQGTGGRFYEQYF. Recombination linked TRBV14 to TRBJ2-7, with 8 bases matching TRBD1. The CDR3, from cysteine to phenylalanine, totals 16 residues. The retained sequence is limited to the CDR3, 48 bases, with the frame set at the first base. V loses 1 base at its end and J loses 4 bases; junction bases beyond the gene matches: 9. CDR1 and CDR2 (SGHDN, FVKESK) derive from the germline V gene.